This T cell receptor (beta chain) was identified in a study of T-cell memory formation after mild COVID-19. Whole-study results and caveats: For contracting clones, CD4+ ones sat mainly in CM and EM, CD8+ in EMRA. Contracting clones from day 15 to 85 showed balanced CD4/CD8; later expanders favored CD4+.

This clonotype was counted between two and nine times. Its target is not known. TCRdb re-analysed the 5' RACE reads in MiXCR, keeping a single row per CDR3 protein. The sample comprises 380,000 or so distinct CDR3 sequences, roughly an eighth of which are singletons, and roughly 20% rests with the top ten. This receptor was identified in a young man who had mild COVID-19 (a few samples of this study predate the infection). Cell type and time point are not known. The sample consisted of PBMCs or a T cell subset sorted from them (not recorded which).

CDR3 nucleotide sequence: TGTGCCAGCAGTTACTCGTGGGACAGGGACGCCCGCTACACCTTC. It encodes CASSYSWDRDARYTF. The V gene is TRBV6-5, the J gene TRBJ1-2, with TRBD1 matching 9 bases. Germline CDR1 MNHEY, CDR2 SVGAGI. The junction had 8 bases not matched to a gene; V was cut back by 0 bases and J by 9 bases. The CDR3 is 15 residues long.